Here is one TCR beta chain with its context. V was pared by 1 base and J by 8 bases, with 12 bases between. The CDR3 sequence is 14 residues long. The germline gives CDR1 SGHNT, CDR2 YENEEA. TCRdb's table, derived via immunoSEQ multiplex PCR, lists solely in-frame clones and lacks some. The sample holds roughly 200,000 clones, around 75% seen once. The sample originates from a study of blood T cell repertoires in COVID-19. The chain recombines TRBV11-3 with TRBJ2-1, with D possibly TRBD2 on 5 matching bases. The specimen sequenced was peripheral blood. This clonotype was sampled from a woman aged 40 to 50 with COVID-19, enrolled during active disease. The CDR3: CASSLGLPSDEQFF. CDR3 coding DNA: TGTGCCAGCAGCTTAGGACTACCCAGCGATGAGCAGTTCTTC.